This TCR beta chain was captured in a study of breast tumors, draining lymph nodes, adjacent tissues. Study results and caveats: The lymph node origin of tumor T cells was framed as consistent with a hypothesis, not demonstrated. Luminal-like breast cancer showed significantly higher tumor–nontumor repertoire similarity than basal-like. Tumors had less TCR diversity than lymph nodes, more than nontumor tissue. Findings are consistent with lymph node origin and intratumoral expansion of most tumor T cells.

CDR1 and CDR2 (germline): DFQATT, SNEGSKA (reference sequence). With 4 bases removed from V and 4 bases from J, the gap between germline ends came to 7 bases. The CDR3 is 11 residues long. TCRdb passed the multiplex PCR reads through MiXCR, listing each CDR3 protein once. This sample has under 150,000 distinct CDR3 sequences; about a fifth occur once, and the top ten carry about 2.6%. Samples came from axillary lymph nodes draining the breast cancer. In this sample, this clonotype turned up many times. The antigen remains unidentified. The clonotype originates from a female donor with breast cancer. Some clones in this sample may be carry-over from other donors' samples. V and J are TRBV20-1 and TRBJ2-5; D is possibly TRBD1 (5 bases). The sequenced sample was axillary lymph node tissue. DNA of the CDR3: TGCAGTGCTACAGGGTCAGAGACCCAGTACTTC. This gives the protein CSATGSETQYF.